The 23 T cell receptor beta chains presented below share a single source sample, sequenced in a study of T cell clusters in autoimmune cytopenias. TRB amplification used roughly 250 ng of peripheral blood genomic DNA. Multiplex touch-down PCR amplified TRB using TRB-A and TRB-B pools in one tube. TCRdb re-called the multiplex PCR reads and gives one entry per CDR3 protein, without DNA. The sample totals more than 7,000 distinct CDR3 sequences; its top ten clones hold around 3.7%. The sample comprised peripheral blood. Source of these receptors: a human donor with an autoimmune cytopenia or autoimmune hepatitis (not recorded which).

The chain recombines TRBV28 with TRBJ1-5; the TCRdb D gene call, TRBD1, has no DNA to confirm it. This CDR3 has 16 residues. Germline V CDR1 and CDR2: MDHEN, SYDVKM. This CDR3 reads CASSSISGRINQPQHF.

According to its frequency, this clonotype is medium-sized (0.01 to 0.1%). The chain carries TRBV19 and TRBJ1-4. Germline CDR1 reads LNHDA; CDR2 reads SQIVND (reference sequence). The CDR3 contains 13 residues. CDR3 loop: CASRDGTFEKLFF.

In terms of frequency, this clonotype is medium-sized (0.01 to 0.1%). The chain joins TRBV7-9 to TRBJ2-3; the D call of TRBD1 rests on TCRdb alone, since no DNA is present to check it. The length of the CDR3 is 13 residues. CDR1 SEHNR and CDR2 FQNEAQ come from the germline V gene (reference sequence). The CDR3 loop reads CASSSRGGDTQYF.

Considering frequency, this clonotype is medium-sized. The CDR3 reads CATSREGRSAGYTF. The chain is built from TRBV15 and TRBJ1-2. The germline V gene has CDR1 LNHNV and CDR2 YYDKDF (reference sequence). The CDR3 is 14 residues long. The full variable domain, rest sourced from reference TRBV15 and TRBJ1-2, is DAMVIQNPRYQVTQFGKPVTLSCSQTLNHNVMYWYQQKSSQAPKLLFHYYDKDFNNEADTPDNFQSRRPNTSFCFLDIRSPGLGDTAMYLCATSREGRSAGYTFGSGTRLTVV.

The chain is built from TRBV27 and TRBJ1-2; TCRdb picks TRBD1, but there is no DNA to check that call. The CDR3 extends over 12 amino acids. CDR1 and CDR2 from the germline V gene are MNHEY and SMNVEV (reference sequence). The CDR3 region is CASSFISGGYTF.

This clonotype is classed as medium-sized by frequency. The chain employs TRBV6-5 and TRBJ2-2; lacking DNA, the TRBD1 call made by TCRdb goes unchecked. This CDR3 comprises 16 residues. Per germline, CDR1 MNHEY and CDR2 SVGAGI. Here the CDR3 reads CASSMSGTGRAGELFF.

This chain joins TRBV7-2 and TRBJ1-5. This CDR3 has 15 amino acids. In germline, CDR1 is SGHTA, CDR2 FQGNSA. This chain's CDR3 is CASSPILNSNQPQHF.

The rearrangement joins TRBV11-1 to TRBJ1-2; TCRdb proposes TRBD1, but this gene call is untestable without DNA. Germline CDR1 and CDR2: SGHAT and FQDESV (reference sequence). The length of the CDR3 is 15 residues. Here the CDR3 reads CASSLGGQGAYGYTF. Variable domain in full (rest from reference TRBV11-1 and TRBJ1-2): EAEVAQSPRYKITEKSQAVAFWCDPISGHATLYWYRQILGQGPELLVQFQDESVVDDSQLPKDRFSAERLKGVDSTLKIQPAELGDSAMYLCASSLGGQGAYGYTFGSGTRLTVV.

CDR3 sequence: CASTPVGGPYEQYF. The V and J genes are TRBV27 and TRBJ2-7; TCRdb names TRBD1, which stays unverified in the absence of DNA. The CDR3 spans 14 residues. Germline V gene sequence: CDR1 MNHEY, CDR2 SMNVEV (reference sequence).

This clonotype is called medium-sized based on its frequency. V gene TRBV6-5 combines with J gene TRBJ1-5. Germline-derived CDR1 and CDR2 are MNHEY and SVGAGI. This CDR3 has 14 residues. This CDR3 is CASSYGGFGQPQHF.

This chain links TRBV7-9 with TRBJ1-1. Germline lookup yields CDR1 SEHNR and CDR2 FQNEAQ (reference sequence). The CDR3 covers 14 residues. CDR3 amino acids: CASSLREGNTEAFF.

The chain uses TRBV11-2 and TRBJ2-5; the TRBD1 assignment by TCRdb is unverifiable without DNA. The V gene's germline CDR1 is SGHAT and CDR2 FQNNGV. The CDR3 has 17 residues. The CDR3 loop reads CASSLEVRAGGAGSQYF.

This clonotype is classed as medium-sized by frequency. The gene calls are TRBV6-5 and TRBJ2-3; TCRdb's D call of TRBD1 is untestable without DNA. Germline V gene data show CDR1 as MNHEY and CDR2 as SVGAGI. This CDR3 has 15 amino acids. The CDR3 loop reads CASRTPGAGTDTQYF.

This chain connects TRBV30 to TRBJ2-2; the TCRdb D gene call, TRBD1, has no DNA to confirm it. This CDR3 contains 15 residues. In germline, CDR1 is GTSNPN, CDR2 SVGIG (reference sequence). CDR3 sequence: CARRDTEYETGELFF.

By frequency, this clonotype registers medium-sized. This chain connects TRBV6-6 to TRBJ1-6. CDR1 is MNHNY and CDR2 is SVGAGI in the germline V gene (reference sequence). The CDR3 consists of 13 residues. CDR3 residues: CASSYISNSPLHF.

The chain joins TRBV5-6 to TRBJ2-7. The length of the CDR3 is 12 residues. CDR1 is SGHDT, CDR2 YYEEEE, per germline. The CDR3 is CASSRSANEQYF.

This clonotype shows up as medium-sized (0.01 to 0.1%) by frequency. The chain's CDR3 is CSVDRGAYNEQFF. This chain joins TRBV29-1 and TRBJ2-1. Germline lookup yields CDR1 SQVTM and CDR2 ANQGSEA. The CDR3 loop spans 13 amino acids.

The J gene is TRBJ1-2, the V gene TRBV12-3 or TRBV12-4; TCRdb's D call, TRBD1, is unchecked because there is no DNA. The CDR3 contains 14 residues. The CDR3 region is CASSSGQGHYGYTF.

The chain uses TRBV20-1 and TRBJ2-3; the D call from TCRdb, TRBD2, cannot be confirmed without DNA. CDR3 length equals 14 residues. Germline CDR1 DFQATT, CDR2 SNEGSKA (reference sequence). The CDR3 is CSARDLGPKDTQYF.

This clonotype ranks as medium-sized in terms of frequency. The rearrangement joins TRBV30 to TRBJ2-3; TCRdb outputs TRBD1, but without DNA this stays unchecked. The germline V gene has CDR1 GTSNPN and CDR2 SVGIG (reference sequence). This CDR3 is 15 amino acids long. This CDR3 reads CAWSVGGSFADTQYF. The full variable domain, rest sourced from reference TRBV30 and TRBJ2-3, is SQTIHQWPATLVQPVGSPLSLECTVEGTSNPNLYWYRQAAGRGLQLLFYSVGIGQISSEVPQNLSASRPQDRQFILSSKKLLLSDSGFYLCAWSVGGSFADTQYFGPGTRLTVL.

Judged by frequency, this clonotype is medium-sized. CDR3 region: CASSLEGGEQFF. J is TRBJ2-1 and V is TRBV5-6; absent DNA, TCRdb's TRBD1 call cannot be checked. Germline V gene data show CDR1 as SGHDT and CDR2 as YYEEEE. The CDR3 sequence is 12 residues long.

The CDR3 sequence: CASSLGQLEQFF. The rearrangement uses TRBV13 and TRBJ2-1. Germline V gene data show CDR1 as PRHDT and CDR2 as FYEKMQ (reference sequence). This CDR3 has 12 residues.

The chain's CDR3 is CSVRGRWAMEQYF. This sequence joins TRBV20-1 and TRBJ2-7; TCRdb returns TRBD1, unconfirmable since there is no DNA. This CDR3 contains 13 residues. The germline CDR1 and CDR2 sequences are DFQATT and SNEGSKA (reference sequence).